The 9 T cell receptor beta chains below all came from one sample that was sequenced in a study of spatial heterogeneity in lung cancer. Study conclusions and caveats: The study found that expanded intratumoral alpha and beta TCR counts tracked tumor mutation counts.

Time point denoted: sample taken at primary tumor resection. TCRdb itself ran the 5' RACE reads through MiXCR, one entry per CDR3 protein. The sample has around 4,900 distinct CDR3 sequences, approximately 5.8% seen once; the top ten hold 30% to 40%. The antigens for these receptors are not known. The sequencing here drew on lung tumor tissue, taken at surgery. The receptors were gathered from a female donor with early-stage non-small cell lung cancer.

In its sample, this clonotype is medium-sized. This beta chain appears as a stray read in a library generated for alpha chains; its size is not informative. The chain combines TRBV6-4 with TRBJ2-2, with TRBD1 matching over 8 bases. The CDR3 runs to 18 residues. V shed 1 base, J shed 0 bases, and the junction held 7 bases outside the gene matches. Germline V CDR1 and CDR2: MRHNA, SNTAGT. The DNA for the CDR3 is TGTGCCAGCAGTGACTTAGGACAGGGCGCCGCGAACACCGGGGAGCTGTTTTTT. Its protein product is CASSDLGQGAANTGELFF.

Turning to this clonotype: For a library built for alpha chains, this beta chain is a stray read; little rests on its size. The gene calls are TRBV6-1 and TRBJ2-7, with TRBD1 identical over 7 bases. After removal of 6 bases from V and 2 bases from J, the junction contained 10 bases not matched to a gene. This CDR3 spans 15 amino acids. Per germline, CDR1 MNHNS and CDR2 SASEGT. CDR3 in DNA: TGTGCCAGCAGCCGGGACAGCCTTTCTCCCTACGAGCAGTACTTC. Translated, it gives CASSRDSLSPYEQYF.

This clonotype is categorized as medium-sized. Because the library targeted alpha chains, this beta chain is an off-target read whose size means little. The gene calls are TRBV5-1 and TRBJ2-1; maybe TRBD1 (5 bases). Trimming took 4 bases from V and 7 from J, leaving 9 bases between them. The CDR3 is made up of 12 amino acids. CDR1 and CDR2 from the germline V gene are SGHRS and YFSETQ. The CDR3 DNA is TGCGCCAGCAGCCCGGCAGGGAATGAGCAGTTCTTC. This codes for CASSPAGNEQFF.

In its sample, this clonotype was seen many times. As an off-target read in a library built for alpha chains, this beta chain has a frequency of little significance. This chain joins TRBV20-1 and TRBJ1-5, with D perhaps matching TRBD1 (5 bases). From germline, CDR1 is DFQATT and CDR2 SNEGSKA (reference sequence). The CDR3 sequence is 16 residues long. V was cut by 0 bases and J by 3 bases, with 15 bases left in between. The CDR3 spells CSARDSRVGINQPQHF. The CDR3 DNA reads as TGCAGTGCTAGAGATTCCAGGGTGGGAATCAATCAGCCCCAGCATTTT.

This clonotype was detected many times. This beta chain was picked up by a library intended for alpha chains and is off target, so its count carries little meaning. The chain employs TRBV20-1 and TRBJ2-7; 12 bases align to TRBD1. Germline-derived CDR1 and CDR2 are DFQATT and SNEGSKA (reference sequence). The junction had 5 bases not matched to a gene; V was cut back by 6 bases and J by 5 bases. The CDR3 is 13 residues long. Written as DNA, the CDR3 is TGCAGTGCGGGACAGGGGGCGCGAAACGAGCAGTACTTC. This sequence encodes CSAGQGARNEQYF.

This clonotype was found many times. The library was designed around alpha chains, so this beta chain is a stray read whose abundance carries little weight. The chain is built from TRBV6-1 and TRBJ1-5; TRBD1 might be the D (5 bases). The V gene lost 11 bases and the J gene lost 11 bases, with 13 bases spanning the gap. CDR1 MNHNS and CDR2 SASEGT come from the germline V gene. CDR3 length: 10 residues. The DNA of the CDR3 is TGTGCCGGGGGGGAGCTGGCCCAGCATTTT. Its translation: CAGGELAQHF.

The sample holds many counts of this clonotype. As an off-target read in a library built for alpha chains, this beta chain has a frequency of little significance. The chain recombines TRBV10-3 with TRBJ1-1; D is unresolved. CDR1 is ENHRY and CDR2 is SYGVKD in the germline V gene. The V end was cut by 11 bases, the J end by 4 bases, with 17 bases between. There are 13 residues in the CDR3. The CDR3: CAVGGGPGTEAFF. CDR3 sequence (DNA): TGTGCCGTCGGAGGCGGGCCGGGCACTGAAGCTTTCTTT.

This clonotype was picked up many times. For a library built for alpha chains, this beta chain is a stray read; little rests on its size. The chain joins TRBV12-3 or TRBV12-4 to TRBJ2-1; 7 bases line up with TRBD2. There are 16 residues in the CDR3. V lost 4 bases, J lost 0 bases, and 6 bases stayed unmatched. The CDR3 is CASSSKGRGSYNEQFF. CDR3 in DNA: TGTGCCAGCAGTTCCAAAGGGAGGGGCTCCTACAATGAGCAGTTCTTC.

Comments on this clonotype: Because the library targeted alpha chains, this beta chain is an off-target read whose size means little. This chain joins TRBV6-5 and TRBJ2-1, with 14 nucleotides matching TRBD2. The V gene's germline CDR1 is MNHEY and CDR2 SVGAGI. Unmatched junction bases numbered 7, after V lost 6 bases and J lost 12 bases. The CDR3 is made up of 14 amino acids. CDR3 in amino acids: CASSLGLAGDLQFF. CDR3 nucleotide sequence: TGTGCCAGCAGCCTGGGACTAGCGGGAGACCTGCAGTTCTTC.